This TCR beta chain was identified in a study of control samples from healthy donors and cancer patients. Between the trimmed V and J ends, which lost 0 bases and 2 bases, there was a span of 8 bases. The CDR3 sequence is 14 residues long. CDR1 and CDR2 (germline): SGHNT, YYREEE (reference sequence). TCRdb's table, derived via immunoSEQ multiplex PCR, lists solely in-frame clones and lacks some. The table has 65,000 to 100,000 clones, 90% to 95% seen once. Sequenced material: blood. The receptor's source is a man between 50 and 59 years old in good health. The chain recombines TRBV5-4 with TRBJ2-5; no clear D. This CDR3 is CASSLAGTQETQYF. CDR3 DNA: TGTGCCAGCAGCTTGGCCGGAACTCAAGAGACCCAGTACTTC.